A selection of T cell receptor beta chains follows, all from one sample in a study of T cells in localized non-small cell lung cancer. Sequenced by immunoSEQ multiplex PCR; TCRdb stores in-frame clones only, minus some. Of about 47,000 clones in the sample, approximately 90% were seen once. The starting material was PBMCs, obtained before any cancer treatment. Receptors were obtained from a man between 40 and 70 years old with stage II lung adenocarcinoma. CDR3s include the opening cysteine and the closing phenylalanine or tryptophan. The order of the fields is D gene, V gene, J gene, clone size, CDR3 DNA, CDR3 protein. D genes are given only for firm matches. Some rows have no size entry. The others give once, few or many, or a class for an expanded clone.

>NA|TRBV15|TRBJ1-3|NA
TGTGCCACCAGCAGGCGTCGGGGGTTTAACTCTGGAAACACCATATATTTT
CATSRRRGFNSGNTIYF
>TRBD1|TRBV9|TRBJ1-1|NA
TGTGCCAGCAGCATTGGGACAGGAGAGAACACTGAAGCTTTCTTT
CASSIGTGENTEAFF
>TRBD2|TRBV7-2|TRBJ2-3|NA
TGTGCCAGCACTCTTAGCGGGGACCCCACAGATACGCAGTATTTT
CASTLSGDPTDTQYF
>NA|TRBV7-6|TRBJ2-1|NA
TGTGCCAGCAGCTTTGGTAGCTCCTACAATGAGCAGTTCTTC
CASSFGSSYNEQFF
>NA|TRBV27|TRBJ2-3|NA
TGTGCCAGCAGTCCGACAGGATTTGGAGAAGATACGCAGTATTTT
CASSPTGFGEDTQYF
>TRBD2|TRBV29-1|TRBJ2-2|NA
TGCAGCACACCTAGCGGGGTGAACACCGGGGAGCTGTTTTTT
CSTPSGVNTGELFF
>NA|TRBV5-4|TRBJ2-4|once
TGTGCCAGCAGCTTGGACATTCTCAAAAACATTCAGTACTTC
CASSLDILKNIQYF
>TRBD1|TRBV18|TRBJ1-1|NA
TGTGCCAGCTCAGGGGACAGGCTTTCTTCCATGAACACTGAAGCTTTCTTT
CASSGDRLSSMNTEAFF
>NA|TRBV2|TRBJ1-3|NA
TGTGCCAGCTTAGAGGGGGGATCTGGAAACACCATATATTTT
CASLEGGSGNTIYF
>TRBD1|TRBV19|TRBJ1-5|NA
TGTGCCAGTAGTATAGGGTTAGGTGCAGGGGGCAGAGGGGGCAATCAGCCCCAGCATTTT
CASSIGLGAGGRGGNQPQHF
>NA|TRBV25-1|TRBJ2-5|once
TGTGCCAGCAGTGAATTAGGGCTGGGGGAGACCCAGTACTTC
CASSELGLGETQYF
>TRBD1|TRBV7-3|TRBJ1-1|NA
TGTGCCAGCACGGCCAATGTAGGACAGGGCGAAGCTTTCTTT
CASTANVGQGEAFF
>NA|TRBV18|TRBJ1-3|NA
TGTGCCAGCCAACAGGACTCTGGAAACACCATATATTTT
CASQQDSGNTIYF
>TRBD1|TRBV5-4|TRBJ1-2|NA
TGTGCCAGCAGCTTGGGCCCGACAGGGAGGGAGTATGGCTACACCTTC
CASSLGPTGREYGYTF
>TRBD2|TRBV7-6|TRBJ2-3|NA
TGTGCCAGCAGCTTGGGGGTCGGGAGGACAGATACGCAGTATTTT
CASSLGVGRTDTQYF
>NA|TRBV4-2|TRBJ2-3|NA
TGTGCCAGCAGCCAACGGGGACTTTACAGCACAGATACGCAGTATTTT
CASSQRGLYSTDTQYF
>NA|TRBV2|TRBJ2-4|NA
TGTGCCAGCAAGCGGGGAGGGGGGAACATTCAGTACTTC
CASKRGGGNIQYF
>NA|TRBV5-4|TRBJ2-5|NA
TGTGCCAGCAGCTTTACAGGGAAGGGGACACAAGAGACCCAGTACTTC
CASSFTGKGTQETQYF
>NA|TRBV4-1|TRBJ2-5|NA
TGCGCCAGCAGCCAAGGACGATATCAAGAAACCCAGTACTTC
CASSQGRYQETQYF
>NA|TRBV19|TRBJ2-1|NA
TGTGCCAGTAGTCCGGGCTTAAGCTCCTACAATGAGCAGTTCTTC
CASSPGLSSYNEQFF
>NA|TRBV7-7|TRBJ2-1|NA
TGTGCCAGCAGCTTAATAGGTGGAGTGGGCCAGGAGAATGAGCAGTTCTTC
CASSLIGGVGQENEQFF
>NA|TRBV11-3|TRBJ2-2|NA
TGTGCCAGCAGCCTAGGGGCAACCGGGGAGCTGTTTTTT
CASSLGATGELFF
>TRBD2|TRBV4-1|TRBJ2-4|few
TGCGCCAGCAGCTACGGGGGGGCGACCAAAAACATTCAGTACTTC
CASSYGGATKNIQYF
>TRBD1|TRBV7-3|TRBJ2-7|NA
TGTGCCAGCAGCTCCGACTACAGGGGGCTGTACGAGCAGTACTTC
CASSSDYRGLYEQYF
>NA|TRBV5-4|TRBJ1-3|NA
TGTGCCAGCAGCTTGACAGGCTCTGGAAACACCATATATTTT
CASSLTGSGNTIYF
>NA|TRBV5-1|TRBJ2-2|NA
TGCGCCAGCAGCTTGGGGGGCGTGGGGGCGGCCACCGGGGAGCTGTTTTTT
CASSLGGVGAATGELFF
>TRBD2|TRBV5-1|TRBJ2-3|NA
TGCGCCAGCAGCTTGAATGCCGGGACTAGCGGGAGCGGGGATACGCAGTATTTT
CASSLNAGTSGSGDTQYF
>NA|TRBV30|TRBJ1-2|NA
TGTGCCTGGAGTCAGGGCAGGGAATATGGCTACACCTTC
CAWSQGREYGYTF
>NA|TRBV10-3|TRBJ1-5|NA
TGTGCCATCAGTGAGTCGGGGGGGATTGCGAGTCAGCCCCAGCATTTT
CAISESGGIASQPQHF
>TRBD2|TRBV29-1|TRBJ2-3|NA
TGCAGCGTAGATATGCGGGGGTCCACAGATACGCAGTATTTT
CSVDMRGSTDTQYF
>NA|TRBV2|TRBJ2-3|NA
TGTGCCAGACAAACAGGGGAGGGGGACACAGATACGCAGTATTTT
CARQTGEGDTDTQYF